The clone carrying this TCR beta chain was observed once. The antigen is unknown. The entry originates in a study of T cell responses to AZD1222 COVID-19 vaccine. Study in general: Second-dose recipients at about 4 or about 12 weeks were treated as one pooled group.

Study outcomes and limitations: The span of vaccine-associated CD4 TCRs extended across spike, with dominance at 160-218 and 743-854. Reportedly, close to half of spike-specific TCRs are directed against unmutated variant regions. Repertoires were obtained solely post-peak T cell response.

This CDR3 is built from 15 residues. V shed 6 bases and J shed 4 bases, with 17 bases lying between them. Germline-derived CDR1 and CDR2 are SGHDT and YYEEEE. Measured with immunoSEQ multiplex PCR; TCRdb has only the in-frame clones, and not every one. The sample shows 150,000 to 200,000 clones, 85% to 90% of them seen only once. The chain links TRBV5-6 to TRBJ2-1; TRBD1 might be the D (5 bases). Sequences were derived from peripheral blood, sampled on day 0 of AZD1222 vaccination. The TCR was taken from an adult in good health. This CDR3 reads CASTPGQGRYNEQFF. The DNA of the CDR3 is TGTGCCAGCACCCCAGGGCAGGGCAGATACAATGAGCAGTTCTTC.